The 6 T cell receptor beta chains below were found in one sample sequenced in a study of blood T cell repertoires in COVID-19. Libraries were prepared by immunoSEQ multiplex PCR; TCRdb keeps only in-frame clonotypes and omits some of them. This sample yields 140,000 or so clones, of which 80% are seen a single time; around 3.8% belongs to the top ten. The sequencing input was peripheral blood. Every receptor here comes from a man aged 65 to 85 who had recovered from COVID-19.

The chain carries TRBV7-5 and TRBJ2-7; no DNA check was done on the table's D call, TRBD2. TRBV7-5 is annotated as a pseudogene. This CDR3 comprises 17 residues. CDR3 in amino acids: CARSLALGAGGVHEQYF. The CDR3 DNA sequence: TGTGCCAGAAGCTTAGCGTTGGGAGCGGGAGGAGTCCACGAGCAGTACTTC.

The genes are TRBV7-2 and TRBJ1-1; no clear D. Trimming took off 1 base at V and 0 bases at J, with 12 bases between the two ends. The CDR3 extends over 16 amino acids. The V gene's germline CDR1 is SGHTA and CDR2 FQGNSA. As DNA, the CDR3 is TGTGCCAGCAGCTTAGGCGGGATTCGGATGAACACTGAAGCTTTCTTT. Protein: CASSLGGIRMNTEAFF. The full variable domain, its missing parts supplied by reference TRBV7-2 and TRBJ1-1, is GAGVSQSPSNKVTEKGKDVELRCDPISGHTALYWYRQSLGQGLEFLIYFQGNSAPDKSGLPSDRFSAERTGGSVSTLTIQRTQQEDSAVYLCASSLGGIRMNTEAFFGQGTRLTVV.

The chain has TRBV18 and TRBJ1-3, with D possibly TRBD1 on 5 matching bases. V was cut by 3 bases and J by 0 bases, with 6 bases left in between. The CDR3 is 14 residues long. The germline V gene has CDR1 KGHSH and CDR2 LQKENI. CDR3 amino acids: CASSPDSSGNTIYF. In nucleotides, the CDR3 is TGTGCCAGCTCACCCGACAGCTCTGGAAACACCATATATTTT.

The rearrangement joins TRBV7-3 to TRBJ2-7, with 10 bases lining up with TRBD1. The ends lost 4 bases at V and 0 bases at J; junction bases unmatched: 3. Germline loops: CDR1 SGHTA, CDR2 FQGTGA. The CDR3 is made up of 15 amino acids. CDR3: CASSSGTGDSYEQYF. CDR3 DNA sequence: TGTGCCAGCAGCTCCGGGACAGGGGACTCCTACGAGCAGTACTTC.

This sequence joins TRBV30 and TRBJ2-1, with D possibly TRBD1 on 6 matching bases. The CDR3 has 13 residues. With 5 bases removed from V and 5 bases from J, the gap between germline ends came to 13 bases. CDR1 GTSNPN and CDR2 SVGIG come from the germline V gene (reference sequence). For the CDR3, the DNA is TGTGCCTGGGGCAGGGGTCTTAACAATGAGCAGTTCTTC. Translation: CAWGRGLNNEQFF.

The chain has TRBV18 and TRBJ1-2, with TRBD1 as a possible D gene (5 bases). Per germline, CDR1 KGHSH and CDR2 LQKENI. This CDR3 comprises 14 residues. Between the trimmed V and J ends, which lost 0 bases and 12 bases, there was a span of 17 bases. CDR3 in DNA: TGTGCCAGCTCACCACCGCTGACAGTACCTCGGCACACCTTC. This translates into CASSPPLTVPRHTF.